This T cell receptor beta chain derives from a study of blood T cell repertoires in COVID-19. Study-level information: Acute and convalescent COVID-19 specimens originated in the United States, Italy and Spain. Sources were T cells, B-cell-depleted T cells, or PBMCs; the material itself was cDNA or gDNA.

Per the original data handling: Amplifying reference gene primers gave estimates of nucleated cell counts. Some clones are missing from TCRdb's copy, which holds only in-frame ones; the method was immunoSEQ multiplex PCR. The V and J calls and the clone size are those of that table, but D and trimming were determined from the DNA. This sample carries 200,000 to 250,000 clones, approximately 80% of them seen once, and the ten largest clones take 9.5% to 15%. CDR1 and CDR2 (germline): MDHEN, SYDVKM. The CDR3 is 14 amino acids. With V trimmed by 11 bases and J by 5 bases, 11 bases remained unmatched. V usage is TRBV28 and J usage is TRBJ2-1; 8 nucleotides line up with TRBD2. Material for sequencing was peripheral blood. This receptor was obtained from a human donor in a cohort sampled during active COVID-19. The CDR3 nucleotides are TGTGCCCTTGCGGGAGGCTACCTGAACAATGAGCAGTTCTTC. Translation: CALAGGYLNNEQFF.